The 3 T cell receptor beta chains listed next were all sequenced from one sample in a study of Ad26.COV2.S vaccination and SARS-CoV-2 variants. Clones were read by immunoSEQ multiplex PCR, and TCRdb kept only the in-frame ones, dropping some. Of roughly 700,000 clones in the sample, 89% were seen once. Treatment defined: approximately 18 received Ad26.COV2.S at low or high dose, single or two shots; 5 received placebo; per-sample allocation not given. The study sampled participants on day 63 after the first vaccine or placebo injection. The specimen comprised peripheral blood, sampled in a trial of Ad26.COV2.S vaccine versus placebo. These receptor sequences come from a person aged 18-60 years who received the Ad26.COV2.S COVID-19 vaccine or a placebo.

J is TRBJ2-7 and V is TRBV2; 11 bases are shared with TRBD2. The germline CDR1 and CDR2 sequences are SNHLY and FYNNEI. V lost 7 bases, J lost 1 base, and 9 bases stayed unmatched. This CDR3 has 16 amino acids. The CDR3 is CASTGTSGLKSYEQYF. The DNA of the CDR3 is TGTGCCAGCACCGGGACTAGCGGCCTAAAGTCCTACGAGCAGTACTTC.

This chain links TRBV21-1 with TRBJ2-2. TRBV21-1 is described as a pseudogene. The CDR3 has 18 residues. This CDR3 reads CASSKREGAVEGSGELFF. The CDR3 DNA follows: TGTGCCAGCAGCAAAAGAGAAGGGGCCGTAGAGGGTTCAGGGGAGCTGTTTTTT.

A word on this clone: The sample has other DNA sequences that encode this CDR3 too. As DNA, the CDR3 is TGTGCCACCAGTGACCCGGGACAGGGTAACACCGGGGAGCTGTTTTTT. This encodes CATSDPGQGNTGELFF. This chain links TRBV24-1 with TRBJ2-2; 9 bases agree with TRBD1. Germline assignment: CDR1 KGHDR and CDR2 SFDVKD. Germline trimming cut 4 bases from V and 2 bases from J; bases unmatched to any gene: 4. CDR3 length: 16 amino acids.